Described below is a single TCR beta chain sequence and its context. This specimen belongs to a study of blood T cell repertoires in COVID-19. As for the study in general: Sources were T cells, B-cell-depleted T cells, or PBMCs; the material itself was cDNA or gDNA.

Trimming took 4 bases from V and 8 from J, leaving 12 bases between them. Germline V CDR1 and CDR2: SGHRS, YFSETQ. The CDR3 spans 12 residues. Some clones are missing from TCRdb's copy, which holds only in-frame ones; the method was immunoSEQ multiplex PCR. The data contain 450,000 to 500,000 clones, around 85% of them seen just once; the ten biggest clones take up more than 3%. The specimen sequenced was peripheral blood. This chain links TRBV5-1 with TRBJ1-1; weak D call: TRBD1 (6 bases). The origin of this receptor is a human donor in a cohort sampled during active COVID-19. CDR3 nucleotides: TGCGCCAGCAGCGATCAGACAGGCGAAGCTTTCTTT. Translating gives CASSDQTGEAFF.